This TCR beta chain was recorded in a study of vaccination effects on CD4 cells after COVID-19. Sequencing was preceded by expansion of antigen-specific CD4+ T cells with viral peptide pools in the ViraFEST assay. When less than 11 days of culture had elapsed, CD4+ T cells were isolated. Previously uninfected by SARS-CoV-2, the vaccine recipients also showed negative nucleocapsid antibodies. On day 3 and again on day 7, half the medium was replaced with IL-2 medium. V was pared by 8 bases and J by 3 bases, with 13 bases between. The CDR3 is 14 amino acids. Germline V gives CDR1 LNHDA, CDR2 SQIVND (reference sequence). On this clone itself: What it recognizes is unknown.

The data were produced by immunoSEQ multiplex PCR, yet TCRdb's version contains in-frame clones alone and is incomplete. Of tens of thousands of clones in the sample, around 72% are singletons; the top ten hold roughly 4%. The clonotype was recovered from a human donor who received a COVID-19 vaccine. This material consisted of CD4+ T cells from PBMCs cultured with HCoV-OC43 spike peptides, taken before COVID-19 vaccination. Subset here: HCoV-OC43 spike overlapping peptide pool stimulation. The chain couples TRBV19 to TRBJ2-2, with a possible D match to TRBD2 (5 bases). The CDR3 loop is CASCSGLDTGELFF. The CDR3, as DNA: TGTGCCAGTTGTTCGGGGTTGGACACCGGGGAGCTGTTTTTT. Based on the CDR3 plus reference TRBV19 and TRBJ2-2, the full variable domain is DGGITQSPKYLFRKEGQNVTLSCEQNLNHDAMYWYRQDPGQGLRLIYYSQIVNDFQKGDIAEGYSVSREKKESFPLTVTSAQKNPTAFYLCASCSGLDTGELFFGEGSRLTVL.